This entry lists 20 T cell receptor beta chains sequenced from one sample in a study of response to subunit inactivated influenza vaccine. TCRdb itself ran the RT-PCR reads through MiXCR, one entry per CDR3 protein. The data show about 650,000 distinct CDR3 sequences, approximately 15% seen once. Sequences were derived from PBMCs from blood, sampled approximately 15 days before vaccination. All receptors come from a man aged 45-65 years who received an inactivated influenza vaccine.

V usage is TRBV6-5 and J usage is TRBJ1-1; no reliable D call. CDR1 MNHEY and CDR2 SVGAGI come from the germline V gene. This CDR3 is 16 amino acids long. Trimming stripped 5 bases from V and 1 base from J, with 17 bases between. The CDR3, as DNA: TGTGCCAGCAGTCAACTCGGACGGACGAGGAACACTGAAGCTTTCTTT. The encoded protein is CASSQLGRTRNTEAFF.

This CDR3 is CSVLGNHYEQYF. The CDR3 region has the DNA TGCAGCGTTTTGGGGAACCACTACGAGCAGTACTTC. V gene TRBV29-1 combines with J gene TRBJ2-7; no reliable D call. The germline gives CDR1 SQVTM, CDR2 ANQGSEA. The V end was cut by 5 bases, the J end by 3 bases, with 11 bases between. The CDR3 runs 12 residues.

This clonotype has only a few counts. The rearrangement joins TRBV5-1 to TRBJ1-1, with 8 bases aligning to TRBD1. The CDR3 has 11 residues. Germline loops: CDR1 SGHRS, CDR2 YFSETQ. V lost 2 bases, J lost 10 bases, and 1 base stayed unmatched. The DNA for the CDR3 is TGCGCCAGCAGCTTCGGACAGGGAGCTTTCTTT. Protein sequence: CASSFGQGAFF.

This sequence joins TRBV3-1 and TRBJ2-7; D remains unclear. The CDR3 is 14 amino acids. The V end was cut by 1 base, the J end by 3 bases, with 10 bases between. Per germline, CDR1 LGHDT and CDR2 YNNKEL (reference sequence). The DNA of the CDR3 is TGTGCCAGCAGCCAAGCTCCAGGAATCTACGAGCAGTACTTC. It encodes CASSQAPGIYEQYF.

This clonotype was seen repeatedly, ten times or more. The chain carries TRBV20-1 and TRBJ2-3; D is uncertain. CDR3 length: 15 amino acids. V lost 1 base, J lost 3 bases, and 14 bases lay in between. Germline V gene data show CDR1 as DFQATT and CDR2 as SNEGSKA (reference sequence). CDR3: CSARGFVGLTDTQYF. In nucleotides, the CDR3 is TGCAGTGCTAGAGGTTTTGTTGGGTTGACAGATACGCAGTATTTT.

This clonotype was seen a handful of times. The chain uses TRBV6-2 or TRBV6-3 and TRBJ2-3; 11 nucleotides match TRBD1. The CDR3 length is 15 residues. Germline V CDR1 and CDR2: MNHEY, SVGEGT. J gave up 6 bases and V 6 bases, and 8 bases lay outside the gene matches. This CDR3 is CASRAGTGGQDTQYF. The CDR3 coding sequence is TGTGCCAGCAGAGCCGGGACAGGGGGTCAGGATACGCAGTATTTT.

The CDR3 coding sequence is TGTGCCGTTGGGGCTAGCGGCACAGATACGCAGTATTTT. Translated, it gives CAVGASGTDTQYF. The chain joins TRBV27 to TRBJ2-3, with a tentative D call TRBD2 (6 bases). CDR3 length: 13 residues. Trimming cost V 11 bases and J 1 base, with 13 bases left between them. Germline loops: CDR1 MNHEY, CDR2 SMNVEV (reference sequence).

This clonotype has just a few counts. The chain links TRBV29-1 to TRBJ2-3; the D is unclear. The CDR3 covers 16 residues. Germline CDR1 is SQVTM and CDR2 is ANQGSEA. V dropped 5 bases and J dropped 6 bases, with 24 bases sitting between them. The CDR3, as DNA: TGCAGCGTTTACCGTACCTCTGGGTCCACACGGGATACGCAGTATTTT. As protein: CSVYRTSGSTRDTQYF.

This clonotype was counted only a few times. The V call is TRBV12-3 or TRBV12-4, the J call TRBJ2-3; 10 nucleotides match TRBD2. This CDR3 contains 16 residues. V lost 2 bases to trimming and J lost 1 base; unmatched junction nucleotides: 3. Here the CDR3 DNA reads TGTGCCAGCAGTTTATGGCTAGCGGGAGGCACAGATACGCAGTATTTT. It translates to CASSLWLAGGTDTQYF.

The chain recombines TRBV29-1 with TRBJ2-3, with 12 bases that match TRBD2. The CDR3 loop spans 14 amino acids. The V gene end was trimmed by 7 bases and the J gene end by 4 bases; junction bases not matched to a gene: 6. CDR1 and CDR2 (germline): SQVTM, ANQGSEA. The CDR3 reads CSARLAGDADTQYF. The CDR3 coding sequence is TGCAGCGCCAGACTAGCGGGAGACGCAGATACGCAGTATTTT.

In this sample, this clonotype turned up a few times. The V gene is TRBV12-3 or TRBV12-4, the J gene TRBJ1-5, with a possible D match to TRBD1 (5 bases). This CDR3 comprises 15 residues. V dropped 2 bases and J dropped 4 bases, with 12 bases sitting between them. The CDR3 region is CASSLKAGGNQPQHF. The CDR3 nucleotides are TGTGCCAGCAGTTTAAAGGCGGGGGGGAATCAGCCCCAGCATTTT.

This clonotype was counted many times. The chain links TRBV29-1 to TRBJ1-4, with 7 bases matching TRBD1. This CDR3 region has 12 residues. The germline V gene has CDR1 SQVTM and CDR2 ANQGSEA. J was trimmed by 7 bases and V by 6 bases; bases with no gene match: 5. CDR3 amino acids: CSVAGTVEKLFF. In DNA, the CDR3 is TGCAGCGTCGCCGGGACAGTTGAAAAACTGTTTTTT.

The chain carries TRBV19 and TRBJ2-1; D unclear. In germline, CDR1 is LNHDA, CDR2 SQIVND (reference sequence). The V and J ends lost 1 base and 0 bases respectively, with 7 bases between them. The length of the CDR3 is 15 residues. CDR3 sequence: CASSIAPDSYNEQFF. CDR3 bases: TGTGCCAGTAGTATAGCTCCCGACTCCTACAATGAGCAGTTCTTC.

The genes are TRBV20-1 and TRBJ1-6; TRBD1 is a possible D gene (6 bases). The CDR3 loop spans 13 amino acids. In germline, CDR1 is DFQATT, CDR2 SNEGSKA (reference sequence). Deletions cut 6 bases from V and 5 bases from J, with 11 bases between. The DNA of the CDR3 is TGCAGTGCACGGGACACTGATAATTCACCCCTCCACTTT. As protein: CSARDTDNSPLHF.

The V gene is TRBV5-1, the J gene TRBJ2-7; D might be TRBD1 (6 bases). V shed 0 bases and J shed 7 bases, with 17 bases lying between them. CDR1 is SGHRS and CDR2 is YFSETQ in the germline V gene. This CDR3 spans 15 amino acids. The CDR3 nucleotides read TGCGCCAGCAGCTTGGCGACAGGACCCGCGGAGGAGCAGTACTTC. Its translation is CASSLATGPAEEQYF.

The sample holds many counts of this clonotype. The chain has TRBV12-3 or TRBV12-4 and TRBJ1-5, with 7 bases that match TRBD1. The CDR3 sequence is 13 residues long. The trim removed 6 bases at V and 6 bases at J, leaving 5 bases unmatched. The CDR3 protein is CASREQGSQPQHF. The CDR3 nucleotides are TGTGCCAGCAGGGAACAGGGGAGTCAGCCCCAGCATTTT.

This clonotype was detected only a few times. The chain joins TRBV28 to TRBJ2-5; D not certain. CDR1 is MDHEN, CDR2 SYDVKM, per germline. The CDR3 extends over 13 amino acids. V lost 1 base and J 3 bases, leaving 6 bases between the germline ends. In DNA form, the CDR3 reads TGTGCCAGCAGTTTATCCGCTAAAGAGACCCAGTACTTC. Encoded protein: CASSLSAKETQYF.

The sample holds many counts of this clonotype. The chain joins TRBV20-1 to TRBJ2-1; 7 nucleotides line up with TRBD2. Germline CDR1 reads DFQATT; CDR2 reads SNEGSKA (reference sequence). The junction had 9 bases not matched to a gene; V was cut back by 5 bases and J by 2 bases. There are 15 residues in the CDR3. The CDR3 is CSAAREGFTYNEQFF. In DNA, the CDR3 is TGCAGTGCTGCTAGGGAGGGGTTTACCTACAATGAGCAGTTCTTC.

This clonotype has only a few counts. V gene TRBV7-2 combines with J gene TRBJ2-1; D might be TRBD1 (7 bases). CDR1 and CDR2 from the germline V gene are SGHTA and FQGNSA. The V gene lost 2 bases and the J gene lost 2 bases, with 16 bases spanning the gap. The CDR3 covers 17 residues. CDR3 loop: CASSLRPSRGAYNEQFF. The CDR3 DNA is TGTGCCAGCAGCTTACGCCCCTCCAGGGGGGCCTACAATGAGCAGTTCTTC.

In nucleotides, the CDR3 is TGCAGTGCGCGACGCTGGGGGCGAGATTACTTC. It codes for CSARRWGRDYF. The chain recombines TRBV20-1 with TRBJ2-7, with D perhaps TRBD1 (6 bases). CDR3 size: 11 residues. The germline CDR1 and CDR2 sequences are DFQATT and SNEGSKA (reference sequence). Trimming left V 6 bases short and J 13 bases short, with 19 bases between.